This TCR beta chain was recorded in a study of T cell responses to AZD1222 COVID-19 vaccine. General observations from the study: A rise in Spike-specific TCR breadth and depth followed two AZD1222 doses. Nearly half of spike-specific TCRs reportedly target unmutated variant regions.

About this clone: Its cognate antigen is unknown.

The protocol was immunoSEQ multiplex PCR, while the TCRdb copy is restricted to in-frame clones and leaves out a portion. The sample lists 120,000 or so clones; roughly nine tenths were seen once. This sample comprised peripheral blood, obtained on day 0 of AZD1222 vaccination. The sequence derives from an adult in good health.

The CDR3 spells CSVVRGFPGHEQYF. Written as DNA, the CDR3 is TGCAGCGTTGTCCGGGGCTTTCCTGGGCACGAGCAGTACTTC. The chain combines TRBV29-1 with TRBJ2-7; TRBD1 or TRBD2 may be the D gene (5 bases each). The germline V and J ends were trimmed by 4 bases and 5 bases, with 18 bases remaining between them. The length of the CDR3 is 14 residues. The V gene's germline CDR1 is SQVTM and CDR2 ANQGSEA.